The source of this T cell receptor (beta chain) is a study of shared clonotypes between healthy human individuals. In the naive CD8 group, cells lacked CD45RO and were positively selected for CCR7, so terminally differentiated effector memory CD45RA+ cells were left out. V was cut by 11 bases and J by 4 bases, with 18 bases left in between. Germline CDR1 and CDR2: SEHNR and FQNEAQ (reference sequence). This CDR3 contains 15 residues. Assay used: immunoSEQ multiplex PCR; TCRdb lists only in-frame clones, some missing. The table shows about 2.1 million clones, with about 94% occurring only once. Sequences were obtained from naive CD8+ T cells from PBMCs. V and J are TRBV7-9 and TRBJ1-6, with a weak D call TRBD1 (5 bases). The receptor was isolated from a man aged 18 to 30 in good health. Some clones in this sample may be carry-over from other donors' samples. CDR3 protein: CASGTGRDYNSPLHF. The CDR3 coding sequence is TGTGCCTCAGGGACTGGGCGGGATTATAATTCACCCCTCCACTTT.